This T cell receptor (beta chain) derives from a study of blood T cell repertoires in COVID-19. CDR1 is KGHSH, CDR2 LQKENI, per germline. This CDR3 region has 14 residues. V lost 7 bases to trimming and J lost 8 bases, with 17 bases between them. The data were produced by immunoSEQ multiplex PCR, yet TCRdb's version contains in-frame clones alone and is incomplete. The repertoire has 190,000 or so clones, around 89% of them found once; the top ten carry 4%. Sequencing input: peripheral blood. This rearrangement joins TRBV18 to TRBJ1-4; possibly TRBD1 for D (5 bases). The sequence derives from a woman in her twenties or thirties with acute or convalescent COVID-19. CDR3 loop: CASCPTGVAEKLFF. CDR3 nucleotide sequence: TGTGCCAGCTGCCCAACAGGAGTAGCCGAAAAACTGTTTTTT.